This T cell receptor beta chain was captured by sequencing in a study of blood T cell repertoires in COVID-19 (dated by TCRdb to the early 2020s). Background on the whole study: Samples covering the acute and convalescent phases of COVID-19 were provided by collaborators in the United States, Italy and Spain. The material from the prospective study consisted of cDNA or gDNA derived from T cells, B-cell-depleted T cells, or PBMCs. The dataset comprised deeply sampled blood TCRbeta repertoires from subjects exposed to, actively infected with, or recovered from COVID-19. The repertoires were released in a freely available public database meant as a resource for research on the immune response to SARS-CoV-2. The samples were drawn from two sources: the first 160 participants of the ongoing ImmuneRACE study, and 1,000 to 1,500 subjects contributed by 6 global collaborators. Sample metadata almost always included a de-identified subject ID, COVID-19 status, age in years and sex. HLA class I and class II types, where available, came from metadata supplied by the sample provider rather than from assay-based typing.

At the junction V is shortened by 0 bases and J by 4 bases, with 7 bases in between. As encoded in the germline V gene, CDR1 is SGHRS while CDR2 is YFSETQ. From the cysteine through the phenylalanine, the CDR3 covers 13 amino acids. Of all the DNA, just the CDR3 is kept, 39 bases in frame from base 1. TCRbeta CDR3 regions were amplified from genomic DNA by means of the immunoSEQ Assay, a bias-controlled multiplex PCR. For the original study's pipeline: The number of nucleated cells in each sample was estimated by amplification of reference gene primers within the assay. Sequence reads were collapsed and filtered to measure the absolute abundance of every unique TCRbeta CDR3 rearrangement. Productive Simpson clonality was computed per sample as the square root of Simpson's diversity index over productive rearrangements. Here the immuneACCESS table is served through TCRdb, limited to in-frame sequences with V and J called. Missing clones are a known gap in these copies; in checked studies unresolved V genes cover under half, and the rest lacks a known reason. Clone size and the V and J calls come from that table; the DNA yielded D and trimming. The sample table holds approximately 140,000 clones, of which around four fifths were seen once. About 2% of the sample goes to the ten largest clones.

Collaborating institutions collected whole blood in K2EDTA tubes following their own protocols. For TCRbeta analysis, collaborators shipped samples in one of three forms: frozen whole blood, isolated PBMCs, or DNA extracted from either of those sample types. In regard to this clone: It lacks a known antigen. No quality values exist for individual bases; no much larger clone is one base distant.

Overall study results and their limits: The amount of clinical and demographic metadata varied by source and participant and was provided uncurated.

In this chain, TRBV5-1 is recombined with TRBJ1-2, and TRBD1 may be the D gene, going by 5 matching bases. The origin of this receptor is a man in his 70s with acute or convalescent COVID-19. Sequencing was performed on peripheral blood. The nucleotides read TGCGCCAGCAGCTTGGGACAGCTCTATGGCTACACCTTC. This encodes CASSLGQLYGYTF.